Following are 23 T cell receptor beta chains from one sample sequenced in a study of Ad26.COV2.S vaccination and SARS-CoV-2 variants. The data were produced by immunoSEQ multiplex PCR, yet TCRdb's version contains in-frame clones alone and is incomplete. The table lists about 680,000 clones, 89% of them singletons. Stated treatment: around 19 received Ad26.COV2.S at low or high dose, single or two shots; five or six received placebo; per-sample allocation not given. Vaccine and placebo recipients were sampled on day 63 after the first injection. Sequenced here: peripheral blood, sampled in a trial of Ad26.COV2.S vaccine versus placebo. Receptor source: a person aged 18 to 59 who received the Ad26.COV2.S COVID-19 vaccine or a placebo.

The chain has TRBV6-6 and TRBJ1-2; maybe TRBD1 (5 bases). The length of the CDR3 is 13 residues. Trimming took 5 bases from V and 8 from J, leaving 15 bases between them. Germline-derived CDR1 and CDR2 are MNHNY and SVGAGI (reference sequence). DNA for the CDR3: TGTGCCAGCAGTACCCCGGGGGGGAACGGCTACACCTTC. Its protein is CASSTPGGNGYTF.

Remarks on this clone: The sample has other DNA sequences that encode this CDR3 too. This rearrangement joins TRBV5-1 to TRBJ2-5; either TRBD1 or TRBD2 may supply D (5 bases each). The V and J ends lost 0 bases and 1 base respectively, with 10 bases between them. Germline loops: CDR1 SGHRS, CDR2 YFSETQ. The CDR3 spans 15 residues. The chain's CDR3 is CASSLANGAQETQYF. The CDR3 DNA reads as TGCGCCAGCAGCTTGGCCAACGGGGCCCAAGAGACCCAGTACTTC.

The J gene is TRBJ2-5, the V gene TRBV5-1; D remains unclear. This CDR3 spans 13 amino acids. Germline values: CDR1 SGHRS, CDR2 YFSETQ. V lost 4 bases and J 4 bases, leaving 11 bases between the germline ends. In nucleotides, the CDR3 is TGCGCCAGCAGCACGCCTGGCAGAGAGACCCAGTACTTC. Its protein product is CASSTPGRETQYF.

This chain links TRBV6-2 or TRBV6-3 with TRBJ2-1; D gene ambiguous. V shed 4 bases and J shed 1 base, with 20 bases lying between them. Germline V lookup: CDR1 MNHEY, CDR2 SVGEGT. The length of the CDR3 is 18 residues. The DNA of the CDR3 is TGTGCCAGCAGTTCGCACAGCTTAGCTCCCCTATCCTACAATGAGCAGTTCTTC. Its protein product is CASSSHSLAPLSYNEQFF.

J is TRBJ2-7 and V is TRBV11-2; D is unresolved. The germline V and J ends were trimmed by 1 base and 0 bases, with 7 bases remaining between them. This CDR3 region has 14 residues. Per the germline V gene, CDR1 is SGHAT and CDR2 is FQNNGV. The CDR3 DNA sequence: TGTGCCAGCAGCTTAGGCCCGGGCTCCTACGAGCAGTACTTC. It translates to CASSLGPGSYEQYF.

This clone has a single count. The chain couples TRBV6-6 to TRBJ2-7; D is possibly TRBD1 (5 bases). The germline gives CDR1 MNHNY, CDR2 SVGAGI (reference sequence). This CDR3 comprises 13 residues. Trimming took 5 bases from V and 2 from J, leaving 10 bases between them. DNA for the CDR3: TGTGCCAGCAGTCAAGGGGAAACCTACGAGCAGTACTTC. Its translation is CASSQGETYEQYF.

This rearrangement joins TRBV7-7 to TRBJ2-5, with D maybe TRBD2 (5 bases). CDR3 length: 16 residues. Germline V gene sequence: CDR1 SSHAT, CDR2 FNYEAQ (reference sequence). The V end lost 1 base, the J end lost 4 bases, and 16 bases lay between the germline ends. The CDR3 loop is CASSLVGVGGSETQYF. CDR3 DNA sequence: TGTGCCAGCAGCTTAGTGGGAGTTGGCGGGTCAGAGACCCAGTACTTC.

This sequence joins TRBV20-1 and TRBJ2-1; no clear D gene. V shed 6 bases and J shed 7 bases, with 7 bases lying between them. Germline V lookup: CDR1 DFQATT, CDR2 SNEGSKA (reference sequence). CDR3 size: 10 residues. CDR3 residues: CSATENEQFF. In nucleotides, the CDR3 is TGCAGTGCCACCGAGAATGAGCAGTTCTTC.

J is TRBJ1-4 and V is TRBV30, with a weak D call TRBD1 (5 bases). There are 16 residues in the CDR3. Looked up from germline, CDR1 is GTSNPN and CDR2 is SVGIG (reference sequence). The V and J ends lost 2 bases and 0 bases respectively, with 13 bases between them. The CDR3 spells CAWSPLDSATNEKLFF. CDR3 bases: TGTGCCTGGAGTCCACTAGACAGTGCAACTAATGAAAAACTGTTTTTT.

The chain joins TRBV24-1 to TRBJ2-1, with 8 bases identical to TRBD1. Germline-derived CDR1 and CDR2 are KGHDR and SFDVKD. The V gene end was trimmed by 3 bases and the J gene end by 11 bases; junction bases not matched to a gene: 14. The CDR3 is made up of 16 amino acids. CDR3 nucleotide sequence: TGTGCCACCAGTGATCCAGGGGGCCCCGCGAGGCAACAGCAGTTCTTC. It is translated as CATSDPGGPARQQQFF.

The gene calls are TRBV4-2 and TRBJ2-1; D possibly corresponds to TRBD1 (5 bases). CDR1 and CDR2 (germline): LGHNA, YNFKEQ. Trimming removed 4 bases from V and 1 base from J, with 14 bases in between. The CDR3 runs to 16 residues. CDR3 DNA: TGTGCCAGCAGCCCTAATCGACAGTTTTCCTACAATGAGCAGTTCTTC. Translation: CASSPNRQFSYNEQFF.

The genes are TRBV7-2 and TRBJ2-5; D is perhaps TRBD1 (5 bases). V lost 2 bases and J 5 bases, leaving 15 bases between the germline ends. Germline CDR1 SGHTA, CDR2 FQGNSA. This CDR3 is 15 amino acids long. CDR3 bases: TGTGCCAGCAGCTTACAGGGCACGACGATTGAGACCCAGTACTTC. It is translated as CASSLQGTTIETQYF.

The chain is built from TRBV7-6 and TRBJ2-2; 7 nucleotides line up with TRBD2. The V and J ends lost 2 bases and 1 base, in that order; junction bases with no gene match: 10. The CDR3 extends over 18 amino acids. From germline, CDR1 is SGHVS and CDR2 FNYEAQ. CDR3 bases: TGTGCCAGCAGCTTACTCCCTTCTAGCGGAGAGAACACCGGGGAGCTGTTTTTT. Translating gives CASSLLPSSGENTGELFF.

This CDR3 is CASSQDKGPLNYGYTF. The CDR3 nucleotides read TGTGCCAGCAGCCAAGATAAAGGGCCCCTTAACTATGGCTACACCTTC. The rearrangement joins TRBV3-1 (or the pseudogene TRBV3-2) to TRBJ1-2; D is unresolved. V dropped 0 bases and J dropped 1 base, with 12 bases sitting between them. The CDR3 sequence is 16 residues long. Germline V gene lookup returns CDR1 LGHDT and CDR2 YNNKEL (reference sequence).

The chain combines TRBV3-1 (or the pseudogene TRBV3-2) with TRBJ2-2; D is unresolved. The ends were cut back, 4 bases at V and 4 bases at J, with 16 bases in the middle. The CDR3 spans 16 residues. Germline lookup yields CDR1 LGHDT and CDR2 YNNKEL (reference sequence). The CDR3 DNA reads TGTGCCAGCAGCCCCCGCGATAGCCCCAGCACCGGGGAGCTGTTTTTT. Its protein product is CASSPRDSPSTGELFF.

This sequence joins TRBV9 and TRBJ2-7, with 10 positions matching TRBD1. The CDR3 loop spans 15 amino acids. Germline CDR1 SGDLS, CDR2 YYNGEE. J gave up 3 bases and V 4 bases, and 7 bases lay outside the gene matches. This chain's CDR3 is CASSLGTGAVYEQYF. The CDR3 DNA follows: TGTGCCAGCAGCCTAGGGACAGGGGCGGTCTACGAGCAGTACTTC.

The chain recombines TRBV7-8 with TRBJ2-3; 9 nucleotides agree with TRBD1. V was clipped by 5 bases and J by 13 bases; unmatched bases: 13. Germline V gene sequence: CDR1 SGHVS, CDR2 FQNEAQ. The length of the CDR3 is 14 residues. The chain's CDR3 is CASSHQLPGQGKYF. Written as DNA, the CDR3 is TGTGCCAGCAGCCATCAATTGCCGGGACAGGGAAAGTATTTT.

In this sample, this clone turned up once. V gene TRBV7-2 combines with J gene TRBJ2-7; 8 bases match TRBD1. CDR3 length: 14 amino acids. Germline CDR1 reads SGHTA; CDR2 reads FQGNSA. Germline trimming cut 4 bases from V and 2 bases from J; bases unmatched to any gene: 4. CDR3 sequence (DNA): TGTGCCAGCAGCTCGTGGACAGGGCCCTACGAGCAGTACTTC. Amino acids: CASSSWTGPYEQYF.

This rearrangement joins TRBV11-2 to TRBJ1-6; D gene uncertain. This CDR3 comprises 15 residues. Germline-derived CDR1 and CDR2 are SGHAT and FQNNGV. V was clipped by 1 base and J by 0 bases, with 4 bases between them. CDR3 DNA sequence: TGTGCCAGCAGCTTAGTCGGCTCCTATAATTCACCCCTCCACTTT. This encodes CASSLVGSYNSPLHF. Complete variable domain (other parts from reference TRBV11-2 and TRBJ1-6): EAGVAQSPRYKIIEKRQSVAFWCNPISGHATLYWYQQILGQGPKLLIQFQNNGVVDDSQLPKDRFSAERLKGVDSTLKIQPAKLEDSAVYLCASSLVGSYNSPLHFGNGTRLTVT.

Note on this clone: The sample carries other DNA sequences with the same CDR3. V and J are TRBV11-2 and TRBJ1-4; D call uncertain. V dropped 5 bases and J dropped 8 bases, with 9 bases sitting between them. The CDR3 extends over 12 amino acids. The germline CDR1 and CDR2 sequences are SGHAT and FQNNGV. CDR3 amino acids: CASSLGREKLFF. In DNA, the CDR3 is TGTGCCAGCAGCCTTGGGCGAGAAAAACTGTTTTTT.

The chain carries TRBV10-3 and TRBJ1-5, with 7 bases lining up with TRBD1. This CDR3 has 14 amino acids. Germline V gene data show CDR1 as ENHRY and CDR2 as SYGVKD. Trimming removed 6 bases from V and 5 bases from J; junction bases left unmatched: 7. CDR3 bases: TGTGCCATCAGCCCAACAGGGGTTGATCAGCCCCAGCATTTT. Its protein is CAISPTGVDQPQHF.

This clone was counted a few times. J is TRBJ2-3 and V is TRBV7-6; TRBD2 agrees at 7 bases. CDR1 and CDR2 from the germline V gene are SGHVS and FNYEAQ. Germline trimming cut 1 base from V and 6 bases from J; bases unmatched to any gene: 7. This CDR3 region has 15 residues. CDR3 DNA sequence: TGTGCCAGCAGCTTAGGGGGAGGGCCAGGTGATACGCAGTATTTT. Translation gives CASSLGGGPGDTQYF.

The chain combines TRBV19 with TRBJ2-6; unclear D gene. Germline CDR1 and CDR2: LNHDA and SQIVND (reference sequence). The CDR3 is made up of 11 amino acids. Trimming took off 7 bases at V and 6 bases at J, with 4 bases between the two ends. Written as DNA, the CDR3 is TGTGCCAGTACTCAGGCCAACGTCCTGACTTTC. Translated, it gives CASTQANVLTF. Full variable domain (outside the CDR3, taken from reference TRBV19 and TRBJ2-6): DGGITQSPKYLFRKEGQNVTLSCEQNLNHDAMYWYRQDPGQGLRLIYYSQIVNDFQKGDIAEGYSVSREKKESFPLTVTSAQKNPTAFYLCASTQANVLTFGAGSRLTVL.